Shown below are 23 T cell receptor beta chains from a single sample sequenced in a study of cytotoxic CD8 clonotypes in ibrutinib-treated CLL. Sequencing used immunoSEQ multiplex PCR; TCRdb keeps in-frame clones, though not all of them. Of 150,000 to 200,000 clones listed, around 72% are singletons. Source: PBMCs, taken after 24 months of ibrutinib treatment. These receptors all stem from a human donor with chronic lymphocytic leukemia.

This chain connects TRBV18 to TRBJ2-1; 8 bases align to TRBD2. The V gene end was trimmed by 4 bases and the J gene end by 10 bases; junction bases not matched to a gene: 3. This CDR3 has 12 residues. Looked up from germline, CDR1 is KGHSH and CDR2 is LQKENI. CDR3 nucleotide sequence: TGTGCCAGCTCACGACAGCGGGAGGAGCAGTTCTTC. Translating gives CASSRQREEQFF.

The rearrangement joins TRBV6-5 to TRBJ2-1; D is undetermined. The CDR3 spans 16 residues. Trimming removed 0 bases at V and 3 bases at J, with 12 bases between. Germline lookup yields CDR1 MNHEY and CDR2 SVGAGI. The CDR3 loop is CASSYSSPTGYNEQFF. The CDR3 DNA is TGTGCCAGCAGTTACTCATCTCCTACGGGCTACAATGAGCAGTTCTTC.

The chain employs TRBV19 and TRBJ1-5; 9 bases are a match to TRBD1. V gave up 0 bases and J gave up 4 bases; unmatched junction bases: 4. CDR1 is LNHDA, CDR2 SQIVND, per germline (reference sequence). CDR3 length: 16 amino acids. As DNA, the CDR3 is TGTGCCAGTAGTATAGATCCCGGGACAGGGAATCAGCCCCAGCATTTT. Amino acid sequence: CASSIDPGTGNQPQHF.

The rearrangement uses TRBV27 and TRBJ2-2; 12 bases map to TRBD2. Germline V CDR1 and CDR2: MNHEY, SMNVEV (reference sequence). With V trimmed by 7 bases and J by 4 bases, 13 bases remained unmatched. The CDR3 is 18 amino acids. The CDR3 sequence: CASTVLGLAGSGTGELFF. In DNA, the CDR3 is TGTGCCAGCACCGTACTTGGACTAGCGGGAAGCGGCACCGGGGAGCTGTTTTTT.

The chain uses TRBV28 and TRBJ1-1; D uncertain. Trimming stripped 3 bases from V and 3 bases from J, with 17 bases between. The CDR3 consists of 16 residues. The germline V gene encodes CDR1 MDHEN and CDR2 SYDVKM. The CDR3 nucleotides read TGTGCCAGCAGTTTCTCCTTTGGGAGGCACGACACTGAAGCTTTCTTT. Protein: CASSFSFGRHDTEAFF.

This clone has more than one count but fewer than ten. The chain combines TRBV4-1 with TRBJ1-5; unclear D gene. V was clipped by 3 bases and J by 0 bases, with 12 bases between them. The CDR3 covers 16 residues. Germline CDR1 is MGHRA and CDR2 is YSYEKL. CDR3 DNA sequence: TGCGCCAGCAGCCAGGAAACGCTTTATAGCAATCAGCCCCAGCATTTT. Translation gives CASSQETLYSNQPQHF.

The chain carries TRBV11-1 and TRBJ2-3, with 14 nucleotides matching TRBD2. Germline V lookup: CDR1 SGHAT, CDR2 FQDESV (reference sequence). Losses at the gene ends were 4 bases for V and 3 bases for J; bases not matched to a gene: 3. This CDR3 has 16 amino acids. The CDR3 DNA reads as TGTGCCAGCAGCTGGGGACTAGCGGGGGCAACAGATACGCAGTATTTT. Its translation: CASSWGLAGATDTQYF.

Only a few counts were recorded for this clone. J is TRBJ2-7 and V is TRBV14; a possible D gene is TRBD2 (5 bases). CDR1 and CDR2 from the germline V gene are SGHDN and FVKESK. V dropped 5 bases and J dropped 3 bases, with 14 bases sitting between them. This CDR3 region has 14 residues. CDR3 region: CASSRLDGIYEQYF. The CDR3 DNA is TGTGCCAGCAGCAGACTTGACGGGATCTACGAGCAGTACTTC.

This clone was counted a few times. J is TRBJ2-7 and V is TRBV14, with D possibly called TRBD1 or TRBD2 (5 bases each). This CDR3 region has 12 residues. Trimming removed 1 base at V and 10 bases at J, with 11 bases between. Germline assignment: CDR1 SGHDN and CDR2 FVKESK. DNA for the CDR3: TGTGCCAGCAGCCAAGTGCCGGGACCTCAGTACTTC. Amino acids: CASSQVPGPQYF.

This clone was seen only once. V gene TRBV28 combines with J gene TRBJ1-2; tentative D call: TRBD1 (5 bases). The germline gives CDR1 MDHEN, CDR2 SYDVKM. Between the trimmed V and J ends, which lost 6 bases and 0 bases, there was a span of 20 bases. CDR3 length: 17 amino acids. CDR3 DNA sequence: TGTGCCAGCAGCCCCTGGGACCTGACTTTAGCTAACTATGGCTACACCTTC. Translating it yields CASSPWDLTLANYGYTF.

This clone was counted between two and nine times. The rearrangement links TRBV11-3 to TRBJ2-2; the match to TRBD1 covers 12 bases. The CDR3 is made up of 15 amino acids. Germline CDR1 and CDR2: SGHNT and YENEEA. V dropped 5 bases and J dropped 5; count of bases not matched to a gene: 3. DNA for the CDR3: TGTGCCAGCAGCCCGGGACAGGGGGCTACCGGGGAGCTGTTTTTT. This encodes CASSPGQGATGELFF.

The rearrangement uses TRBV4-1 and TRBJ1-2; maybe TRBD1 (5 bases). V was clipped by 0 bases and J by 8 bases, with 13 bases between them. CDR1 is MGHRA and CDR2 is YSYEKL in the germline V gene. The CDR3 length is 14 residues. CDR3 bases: TGCGCCAGCAGCCAAGACGGTGGCAGGGCGGGCTACACCTTC. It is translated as CASSQDGGRAGYTF.

CDR3: CASSQDLSIGLSGNTIYF. CDR3 DNA sequence: TGTGCCAGCAGCCAAGACCTTTCTATAGGCCTCTCTGGAAACACCATATATTTT. The chain is built from TRBV5-4 and TRBJ1-3; D is uncertain. The length of the CDR3 is 18 residues. Germline assignment: CDR1 SGHNT and CDR2 YYREEE (reference sequence). Trimming shortened V by 4 bases and J by 0 bases, and 20 bases separated the two germline ends.

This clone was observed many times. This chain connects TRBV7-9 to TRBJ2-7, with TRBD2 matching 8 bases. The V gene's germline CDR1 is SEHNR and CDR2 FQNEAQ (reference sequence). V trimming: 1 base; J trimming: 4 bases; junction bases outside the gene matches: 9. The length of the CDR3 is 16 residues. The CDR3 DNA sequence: TGTGCCAGCAGCTTAGTCACGGGAGGGCCATTATACGAGCAGTACTTC. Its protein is CASSLVTGGPLYEQYF.

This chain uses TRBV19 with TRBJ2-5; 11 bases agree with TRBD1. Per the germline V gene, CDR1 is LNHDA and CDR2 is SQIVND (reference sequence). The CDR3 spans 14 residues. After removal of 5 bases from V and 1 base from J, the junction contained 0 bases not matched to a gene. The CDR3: CASSGTGGQETQYF. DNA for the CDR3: TGTGCCAGTAGTGGGACAGGGGGCCAAGAGACCCAGTACTTC.

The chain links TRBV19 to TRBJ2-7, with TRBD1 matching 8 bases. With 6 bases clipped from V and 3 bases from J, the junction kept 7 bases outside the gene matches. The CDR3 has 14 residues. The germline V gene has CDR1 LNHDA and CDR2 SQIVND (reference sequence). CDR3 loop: CASRLTGGHYEQYF. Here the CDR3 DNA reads TGTGCCAGTAGACTAACAGGGGGTCACTACGAGCAGTACTTC.

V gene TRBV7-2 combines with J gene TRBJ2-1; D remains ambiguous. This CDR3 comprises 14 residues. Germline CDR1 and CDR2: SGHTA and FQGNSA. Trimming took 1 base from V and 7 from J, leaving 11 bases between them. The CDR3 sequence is CASSLVGGPNEQFF. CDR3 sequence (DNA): TGTGCCAGCAGCTTAGTGGGTGGGCCTAATGAGCAGTTCTTC.

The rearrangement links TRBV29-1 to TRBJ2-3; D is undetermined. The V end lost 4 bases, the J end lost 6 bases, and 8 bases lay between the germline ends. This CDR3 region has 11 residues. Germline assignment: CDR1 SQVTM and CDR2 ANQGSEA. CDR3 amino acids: CSVVSFDTQYF. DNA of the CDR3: TGCAGCGTTGTTAGCTTCGATACGCAGTATTTT.

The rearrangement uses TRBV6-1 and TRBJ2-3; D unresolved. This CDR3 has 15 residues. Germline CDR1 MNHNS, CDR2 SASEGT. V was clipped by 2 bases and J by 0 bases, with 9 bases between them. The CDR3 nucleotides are TGTGCCAGCAGTGAACGCGCAGGAAGCACAGATACGCAGTATTTT. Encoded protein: CASSERAGSTDTQYF.

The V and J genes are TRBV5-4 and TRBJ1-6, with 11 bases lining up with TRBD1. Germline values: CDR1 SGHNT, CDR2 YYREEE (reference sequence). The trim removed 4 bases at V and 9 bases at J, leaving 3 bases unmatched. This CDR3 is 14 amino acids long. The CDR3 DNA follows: TGTGCCAGCAGCCCGGACAGGGGGCTTTCACCCCTCCACTTT. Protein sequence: CASSPDRGLSPLHF.

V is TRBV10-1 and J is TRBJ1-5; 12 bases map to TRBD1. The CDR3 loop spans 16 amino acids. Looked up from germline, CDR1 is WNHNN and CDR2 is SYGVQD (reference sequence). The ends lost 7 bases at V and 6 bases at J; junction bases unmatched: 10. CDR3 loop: CASNPGQGAQIQPQHF. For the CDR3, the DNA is TGCGCCAGCAACCCGGGACAGGGGGCGCAAATTCAGCCCCAGCATTTT.

The CDR3 is CASSKVGVFEGVHGYTF. The CDR3 nucleotides are TGTGCCAGCAGCAAAGTCGGGGTGTTTGAAGGGGTCCATGGCTACACCTTC. The genes are TRBV21-1 and TRBJ1-2. TRBV21-1 is a listed pseudogene. The CDR3 is 17 amino acids.

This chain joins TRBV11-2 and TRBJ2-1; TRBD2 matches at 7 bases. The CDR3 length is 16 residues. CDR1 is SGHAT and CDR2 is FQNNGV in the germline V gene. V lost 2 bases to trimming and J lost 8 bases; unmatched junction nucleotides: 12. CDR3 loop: CASSLWVGGSPDEQFF. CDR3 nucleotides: TGTGCCAGCAGCTTATGGGTCGGCGGGAGTCCCGATGAGCAGTTCTTC.